The next 22 T cell receptor beta chains were all read from a single sample in a study of T cell responses to AZD1222 COVID-19 vaccine. The assay was immunoSEQ multiplex PCR, and TCRdb's table has in-frame clones only and misses some. The table lists about 100,000 clones, 85% to 95% of them singletons. Source: peripheral blood, taken 28 days after the second AZD1222 dose. The origin of the receptors is an adult who received the AZD1222 COVID-19 vaccine.

CDR3 protein: CASHLGGRVGNQPQHF. The CDR3 DNA sequence: TGTGCCAGTCATCTCGGGGGGCGGGTAGGCAATCAGCCCCAGCATTTT. The V gene is TRBV19, the J gene TRBJ1-5; possibly TRBD1 for D (6 bases). V was trimmed by 8 bases and J by 2 bases, leaving 19 bases between them. There are 16 residues in the CDR3. The germline V gene encodes CDR1 LNHDA and CDR2 SQIVND (reference sequence).

The chain joins TRBV18 to TRBJ1-2; no firm D call. The germline V gene has CDR1 KGHSH and CDR2 LQKENI. Trimming stripped 3 bases from V and 7 bases from J, with 12 bases between. The CDR3 is 13 residues long. CDR3 loop: CASSPGEGSGYTF. The CDR3 DNA reads TGTGCCAGCTCACCCGGGGAGGGCTCTGGCTACACCTTC.

This sequence joins TRBV4-1 and TRBJ1-6, with TRBD1 as a possible D gene (6 bases). The germline V gene encodes CDR1 MGHRA and CDR2 YSYEKL. The CDR3 runs to 16 residues. Trimming removed 3 bases from V and 6 bases from J, with 15 bases in between. CDR3 region: CASSHPQGQSNSPLHF. As DNA, the CDR3 is TGCGCCAGCAGCCATCCACAGGGCCAGAGTAATTCACCCCTCCACTTT.

V usage is TRBV19 and J usage is TRBJ2-7; D might be TRBD1 or TRBD2, each matching 6 bases. V was pared by 5 bases and J by 3 bases, with 17 bases between. The CDR3 spans 15 residues. Germline CDR1 and CDR2: LNHDA and SQIVND (reference sequence). The CDR3 loop is CASSQSSGANYEQYF. The CDR3 nucleotides are TGTGCCAGTAGTCAATCTTCGGGGGCGAACTACGAGCAGTACTTC.

The table lists this clone with a few counts. The chain employs TRBV20-1 and TRBJ1-2; unclear D gene. Germline lookup yields CDR1 DFQATT and CDR2 SNEGSKA (reference sequence). The ends were cut back, 3 bases at V and 3 bases at J, with 8 bases in the middle. The CDR3 sequence is 12 residues long. The CDR3 coding sequence is TGCAGTGCTAGTAGGCAGGACTATGGCTACACCTTC. This encodes CSASRQDYGYTF.

As regards this clone: Other nucleotide sequences in the sample specify the same CDR3. The chain uses TRBV18 and TRBJ1-2, with D possibly being TRBD1 (5 bases). The CDR3 is 13 amino acids. Between the trimmed V and J ends, which lost 3 bases and 6 bases, there was a span of 11 bases. Germline assignment: CDR1 KGHSH and CDR2 LQKENI. The CDR3 protein is CASSPGTDHGYTF. The CDR3, as DNA: TGTGCCAGCTCACCGGGGACGGATCATGGCTACACCTTC.

V is TRBV6-6 and J is TRBJ2-5; 10 bases fit TRBD2. Per the germline V gene, CDR1 is MNHNY and CDR2 is SVGAGI (reference sequence). The CDR3 has 14 residues. V lost 2 bases and J lost 4; bases outside the gene matches: 1. This chain's CDR3 is CASSYGLAAETQYF. The DNA for the CDR3 is TGTGCCAGCAGTTACGGACTAGCGGCAGAGACCCAGTACTTC.

The V and J genes are TRBV29-1 and TRBJ2-7; 10 bases fit TRBD2. V was pared by 5 bases and J by 0 bases, with 1 base of the junction left unmatched. Germline lookup yields CDR1 SQVTM and CDR2 ANQGSEA. This CDR3 has 13 residues. The CDR3 nucleotides are TGCAGCGTTTGGACTAGCGGCTCCTACGAGCAGTACTTC. This gives the protein CSVWTSGSYEQYF.

This rearrangement joins TRBV25-1 to TRBJ2-2, with D unresolved. V gave up 4 bases and J gave up 7 bases, with 7 bases separating them. The germline V gene has CDR1 MGHDK and CDR2 SYGVNS. The length of the CDR3 is 12 residues. CDR3 in DNA: TGTGCCAGCAGTGGACCCTACGGGGAGCTGTTTTTT. This encodes CASSGPYGELFF.

This clone is judged medium-sized. The chain has TRBV12-3 or TRBV12-4 and TRBJ2-1; no firm D call. Trimming removed 3 bases from V and 8 bases from J, with 8 bases in between. The CDR3 has 12 amino acids. The CDR3 sequence is CASSFVGDEQFF. As DNA, the CDR3 is TGTGCCAGCAGTTTCGTGGGCGATGAGCAGTTCTTC.

The chain couples TRBV10-3 to TRBJ1-2, with D tentatively TRBD1 (5 bases). V lost 10 bases and J lost 0, with 15 bases in between. This CDR3 is built from 14 residues. The germline V gene has CDR1 ENHRY and CDR2 SYGVKD. CDR3 sequence (DNA): TGTGCCACCCGCCCGCAGGGTCCTAACTATGGCTACACCTTC. Translated, it gives CATRPQGPNYGYTF.

The chain uses TRBV4-1 and TRBJ1-3; 8 nucleotides line up with TRBD1. CDR3 length equals 18 residues. Germline CDR1 and CDR2: MGHRA and YSYEKL. V shed 2 bases and J 0 bases; nucleotides not matched to a gene: 9. CDR3 sequence reads: CASSQWYPGTGSGNTIYF. The CDR3 nucleotides are TGCGCCAGCAGCCAATGGTACCCCGGGACAGGCTCTGGAAACACCATATATTTT.

This clone was counted once. V gene TRBV5-6 combines with J gene TRBJ1-1, with TRBD1 as a possible D gene (6 bases). Germline V CDR1 and CDR2: SGHDT, YYEEEE. This CDR3 spans 16 amino acids. Trimming left V 5 bases short and J 0 bases short, with 17 bases between. The CDR3 DNA reads TGTGCCAGCAGAAAGGACAGAGAGATTCTGAACACTGAAGCTTTCTTT. This translates into CASRKDREILNTEAFF.

This clone was counted once. The CDR3 DNA reads as TGCGCCAGCAGCCAAGGTAGAATGAACACTGAAGCTTTCTTT. Translation: CASSQGRMNTEAFF. The rearrangement uses TRBV4-3 and TRBJ1-1; the D is unclear. This CDR3 is built from 14 residues. Germline V gene lookup returns CDR1 LGHNA and CDR2 YSLEER. With 1 base removed from V and 0 bases from J, the gap between germline ends came to 6 bases.

The CDR3 loop reads CAWSVLTSTLLGYTF. The CDR3 nucleotides are TGTGCCTGGAGTGTATTAACTTCCACACTACTAGGCTACACCTTC. This chain connects TRBV30 to TRBJ1-2; D ambiguous. V lost 0 bases, J lost 8 bases, and 19 bases lay in between. Germline V gene sequence: CDR1 GTSNPN, CDR2 SVGIG (reference sequence). This CDR3 has 15 residues. The full variable domain, in which reference TRBV30 and TRBJ1-2 provide the parts outside the CDR3, is SQTIHQWPATLVQPVGSPLSLECTVEGTSNPNLYWYRQAAGRGLQLLFYSVGIGQISSEVPQNLSASRPQDRQFILSSKKLLLSDSGFYLCAWSVLTSTLLGYTFGSGTRLTVV.

The sample holds one count of this clone. The genes are TRBV14 and TRBJ1-6; 8 nucleotides line up with TRBD1. Per the germline V gene, CDR1 is SGHDN and CDR2 is FVKESK. CDR3 size: 16 residues. V dropped 4 bases and J dropped 2; count of bases not matched to a gene: 4. CDR3 residues: CASSLRTGTYNSPLHF. The DNA of the CDR3 is TGTGCCAGCAGCCTCCGGACAGGGACCTATAATTCACCCCTCCACTTT.

V and J are TRBV15 and TRBJ2-7, with D uncertain. This CDR3 has 13 amino acids. CDR1 and CDR2 (germline): LNHNV, YYDKDF (reference sequence). V was shortened by 0 bases and J by 4 bases, with 7 bases between the two germline ends. The CDR3 loop reads CATSRDWGYEQYF. The CDR3 DNA is TGTGCCACCAGCAGAGATTGGGGATACGAGCAGTACTTC.

The genes are TRBV27 and TRBJ1-1; D is ambiguous. Per the germline V gene, CDR1 is MNHEY and CDR2 is SMNVEV (reference sequence). V lost 8 bases and J 1 base, leaving 14 bases between the germline ends. This CDR3 is 14 amino acids long. CDR3 in amino acids: CASGPTGRNTEAFF. DNA of the CDR3: TGTGCCAGCGGGCCGACGGGGAGGAACACTGAAGCTTTCTTT.

This rearrangement joins TRBV30 to TRBJ1-3; D unclear. Germline values: CDR1 GTSNPN, CDR2 SVGIG (reference sequence). This CDR3 has 14 residues. The ends were cut back, 5 bases at V and 3 bases at J, with 14 bases in the middle. CDR3 region: CAWDQPDYGNTIYF. DNA of the CDR3: TGTGCCTGGGACCAACCGGATTATGGAAACACCATATATTTT.

A few counts support this clone. The rearrangement uses TRBV30 and TRBJ1-5, with 10 positions matching TRBD1. CDR3 size: 15 residues. The V gene's germline CDR1 is GTSNPN and CDR2 SVGIG (reference sequence). V lost 2 bases to trimming and J lost 6 bases; unmatched junction nucleotides: 7. The CDR3 bases are TGTGCCTGGAGTCCTGGGACAGGGGATGTTCAGCCCCAGCATTTT. Encoded protein: CAWSPGTGDVQPQHF.

This CDR3 is CAWSVAPFQPQHF. DNA of the CDR3: TGTGCCTGGAGTGTTGCCCCGTTTCAGCCCCAGCATTTT. This rearrangement joins TRBV30 to TRBJ1-5; D gene unclear. From germline, CDR1 is GTSNPN and CDR2 SVGIG (reference sequence). The CDR3 has 13 residues. Trimming removed 0 bases from V and 6 bases from J, with 9 bases in between.

The chain uses TRBV7-9 and TRBJ1-1; tentative D call: TRBD1 (5 bases). CDR1 and CDR2 (germline): SEHNR, FQNEAQ (reference sequence). V dropped 4 bases and J dropped 0 bases, with 12 bases sitting between them. The CDR3 consists of 15 residues. CDR3 DNA: TGTGCCAGCAGCTACCGGGACGGAATGAACACTGAAGCTTTCTTT. The encoded protein is CASSYRDGMNTEAFF.